The 2 T cell receptor beta chains listed next were all sequenced from one sample in a study of T-cell reconstitution after alpha-beta-depleted transplantation in children. During its preparation, the TCRbeta library received unique molecular identifiers. In TCRdb, the PCR reads were re-called with MiXCR into one record per CDR3 protein. The sample has some 300,000 distinct CDR3 sequences, 9.5% to 13% seen once. The sample in question was PBMCs, obtained before TCRalphabeta/CD19-depleted stem cell transplant. Receptors originate from a boy under two years old with acute myeloid leukemia, due to receive a stem cell transplant.

The chain couples TRBV7-8 to TRBJ2-2; the D gene could be TRBD1 or TRBD2 (5 bases each). Germline V gene lookup returns CDR1 SGHVS and CDR2 FQNEAQ. This CDR3 contains 16 residues. Trimming took off 7 bases at V and 1 base at J, with 16 bases between the two ends. The CDR3 DNA is TGTGCCAGCATCCCGCGAGGGACGCTGAACACCGGGGAGCTGTTTTTT. It codes for CASIPRGTLNTGELFF. The complete variable domain, with remaining parts taken from reference TRBV7-8 and TRBJ2-2, reads GAGVSQSPRYKVAKRGQDVALRCDPISGHVSLFWYQQALGQGPEFLTYFQNEAQLDKSGLPSDRFFAERPEGSVSTLKIQRTQQEDSAVYLCASIPRGTLNTGELFFGEGSRLTVL.

J is TRBJ2-5 and V is TRBV11-2; the D is unclear. Looked up from germline, CDR1 is SGHAT and CDR2 is FQNNGV. This CDR3 contains 16 residues. Trimming removed 3 bases from V and 1 base from J, with 15 bases in between. The CDR3 bases are TGTGCCAGCAGCTTCGGACCCCTGGGTCTCCAAGAGACCCAGTACTTC. This sequence encodes CASSFGPLGLQETQYF.